There are many counts of the clone carrying this TCR beta chain. Its antigen is as yet unknown. The data derive from a study of spatial heterogeneity in lung cancer. Study-wide context: Counts of TCR transcripts in tumor regions tracked strongly with a T cell module score that came from matched bulk RNA-seq.

Study-level results: It was found that expanded intratumoral alpha and beta TCR counts tracked tumor mutation counts.

Sample time point: sample taken at primary tumor resection. TCRdb reprocessed the 5' RACE reads via MiXCR and lists one record per CDR3 protein. The data show more than 20,000 distinct CDR3 sequences, with 6.4% seen just once and about a tenth held by the top ten. From germline, CDR1 is DFQATT and CDR2 SNEGSKA (reference sequence). After removal of 3 bases from V and 2 bases from J, the junction contained 9 bases not matched to a gene. This CDR3 has 15 residues. The chain has TRBV20-1 and TRBJ2-7; 8 bases are shared with TRBD2. The clonotype originates from a male donor with early-stage non-small cell lung cancer. This specimen consisted of lung tumor tissue, obtained at surgery. The CDR3 loop is CSASSPLAVTYEQYF. Here the CDR3 DNA reads TGCAGTGCTAGCTCCCCACTAGCGGTTACCTACGAGCAGTACTTC.